This passage covers 14 T cell receptor beta chains from one sample sequenced in a study of blood T cell repertoires in COVID-19. Profiling relied on immunoSEQ multiplex PCR, and the TCRdb table lists in-frame clones only, not all of them. The profile shows about 220,000 clones, over 60% of them singletons. Sequenced sample: peripheral blood. All receptors come from a woman in her seventies with acute or convalescent COVID-19.

The genes are TRBV5-1 and TRBJ1-4; maybe TRBD1 (6 bases). Germline V gives CDR1 SGHRS, CDR2 YFSETQ. V shed 4 bases and J shed 2 bases, with 21 bases lying between them. This CDR3 spans 18 amino acids. CDR3 region: CASSPGQSGGFTNEKLFF. The CDR3 nucleotides read TGCGCCAGCAGCCCAGGACAGAGCGGGGGCTTTACTAATGAAAAACTGTTTTTT.

V usage is TRBV5-6 and J usage is TRBJ2-7; D might be TRBD2 (6 bases). Looked up from germline, CDR1 is SGHDT and CDR2 is YYEEEE. V was shortened by 2 bases and J by 5 bases, with 11 bases between the two germline ends. This CDR3 contains 13 residues. CDR3 sequence: CASSFVTRDEQYV. CDR3 coding DNA: TGTGCCAGCAGCTTTGTGACTAGGGACGAGCAGTACGTC.

V is TRBV6-2 or TRBV6-3 and J is TRBJ1-1; D gene unclear. V was shortened by 6 bases and J by 11 bases, with 19 bases between the two germline ends. Germline lookup yields CDR1 MNHEY and CDR2 SVGEGT. This CDR3 has 13 amino acids. DNA of the CDR3: TGTGCCAGCAGCCGGACTAGCCTTAGAGCGGCTTTCTTT. It codes for CASSRTSLRAAFF.

The chain is built from TRBV11-3 and TRBJ1-2; D gene uncertain. The CDR3 runs to 10 residues. With 5 bases removed from V and 8 bases from J, the gap between germline ends came to 6 bases. The germline V gene encodes CDR1 SGHNT and CDR2 YENEEA. The CDR3, as DNA: TGTGCCAGCAGCCCGGGGGGCTACACCTTC. Translation: CASSPGGYTF.

The rearrangement joins TRBV19 to TRBJ1-5; D perhaps matches TRBD1 (5 bases). From germline, CDR1 is LNHDA and CDR2 SQIVND (reference sequence). Trimming removed 3 bases at V and 6 bases at J, with 9 bases between. This CDR3 has 13 residues. For the CDR3, the DNA is TGTGCCAGTAGTATCCCCAGGGTTCAGCCCCAGCATTTT. Encoded protein: CASSIPRVQPQHF. Using reference TRBV19 and TRBJ1-5 for the parts outside the CDR3, the full variable domain is DGGITQSPKYLFRKEGQNVTLSCEQNLNHDAMYWYRQDPGQGLRLIYYSQIVNDFQKGDIAEGYSVSREKKESFPLTVTSAQKNPTAFYLCASSIPRVQPQHFGDGTRLSIL.

The V gene is TRBV24-1, the J gene TRBJ2-3; TRBD1 matches at 7 bases. CDR3 length equals 15 residues. J was trimmed by 2 bases and V by 4 bases; bases with no gene match: 5. Germline CDR1 and CDR2: KGHDR and SFDVKD. For the CDR3, the DNA is TGTGCCACCAGTGACCCACAGGGGACCACAGATACGCAGTATTTT. Its translation: CATSDPQGTTDTQYF.

CDR3 residues: CASSVLAKNIQYF. CDR3 DNA: TGTGCCAGCAGCGTTCTCGCCAAAAACATTCAGTACTTC. The chain uses TRBV2 and TRBJ2-4; D is unresolved. V was clipped by 6 bases and J by 1 base, with 7 bases between them. CDR3 length: 13 residues. From germline, CDR1 is SNHLY and CDR2 FYNNEI.

This clone turned up a few times. V gene TRBV5-1 combines with J gene TRBJ2-7; 8 nucleotides line up with TRBD1. The CDR3 consists of 15 residues. Germline loops: CDR1 SGHRS, CDR2 YFSETQ. With V trimmed by 1 base and J by 1 base, 4 bases remained unmatched. The CDR3 here is CASSLNTGGSYEQYF. CDR3 DNA: TGCGCCAGCAGCTTGAATACAGGGGGGTCCTACGAGCAGTACTTC.

The chain employs TRBV7-2 and TRBJ1-1; D remains ambiguous. V was trimmed by 3 bases and J by 8 bases, leaving 10 bases between them. Germline assignment: CDR1 SGHTA and CDR2 FQGNSA. CDR3 length: 12 amino acids. The chain's CDR3 is CASSLLRLEAFF. Written as DNA, the CDR3 is TGTGCCAGCAGCTTGCTGAGGTTAGAAGCTTTCTTT. Using reference TRBV7-2 and TRBJ1-1 for the parts outside the CDR3, the full variable domain is GAGVSQSPSNKVTEKGKDVELRCDPISGHTALYWYRQSLGQGLEFLIYFQGNSAPDKSGLPSDRFSAERTGGSVSTLTIQRTQQEDSAVYLCASSLLRLEAFFGQGTRLTVV.

Only one count was recorded for this clone. CDR3 sequence (DNA): TGTGCCAGCAGTTTAAGAGAAAACATTCAGTACTTC. Its protein is CASSLRENIQYF. The V and J genes are TRBV28 and TRBJ2-4; the D is unclear. This CDR3 has 12 amino acids. V was clipped by 2 bases and J by 5 bases, with 4 bases between them. Germline V gene data show CDR1 as MDHEN and CDR2 as SYDVKM.

The chain carries TRBV27 and TRBJ2-2; D is possibly TRBD2 (5 bases). Trimming shortened V by 6 bases and J by 7 bases, and 12 bases separated the two germline ends. CDR3 length equals 13 residues. Germline CDR1 and CDR2: MNHEY and SMNVEV (reference sequence). Here the CDR3 reads CASSSYEGGELFF. In DNA, the CDR3 is TGTGCCAGCAGCTCCTATGAGGGCGGGGAGCTGTTTTTT.

The genes are TRBV18 and TRBJ2-5; TRBD1 might be the D (5 bases). Trimming shortened V by 4 bases and J by 1 base, and 13 bases separated the two germline ends. The CDR3 consists of 15 residues. Germline V gene sequence: CDR1 KGHSH, CDR2 LQKENI. CDR3 sequence reads: CASSRLVGAQETQYF. CDR3 sequence (DNA): TGTGCCAGCTCACGCCTAGTAGGGGCCCAAGAGACCCAGTACTTC.

V usage is TRBV5-1 and J usage is TRBJ2-2; D not certain. The CDR3 runs 14 residues. Trimming took off 4 bases at V and 2 bases at J, with 9 bases between the two ends. The germline CDR1 and CDR2 sequences are SGHRS and YFSETQ. The CDR3 sequence: CASSPTENTGELFF. The CDR3 region has the DNA TGCGCCAGCAGCCCCACAGAAAACACCGGGGAGCTGTTTTTT.

The chain couples TRBV13 to TRBJ2-5, with 11 bases fitting TRBD2. V was pared by 5 bases and J by 2 bases, with 7 bases of the junction left unmatched. Per the germline V gene, CDR1 is PRHDT and CDR2 is FYEKMQ (reference sequence). The CDR3 runs 16 residues. The CDR3 loop reads CASSVRLAGYQETQYF. As DNA, the CDR3 is TGTGCCAGCAGCGTTAGACTAGCGGGGTATCAAGAGACCCAGTACTTC.